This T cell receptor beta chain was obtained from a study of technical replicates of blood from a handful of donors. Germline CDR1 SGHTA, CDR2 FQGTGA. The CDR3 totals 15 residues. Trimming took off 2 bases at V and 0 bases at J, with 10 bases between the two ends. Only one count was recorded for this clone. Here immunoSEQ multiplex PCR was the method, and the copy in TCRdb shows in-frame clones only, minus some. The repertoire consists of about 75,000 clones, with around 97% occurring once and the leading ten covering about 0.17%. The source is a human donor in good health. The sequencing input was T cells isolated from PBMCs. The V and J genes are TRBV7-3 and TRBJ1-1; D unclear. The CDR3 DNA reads TGTGCCAGCAGCTTAGGAGTCTTCATGAACACTGAAGCTTTCTTT. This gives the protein CASSLGVFMNTEAFF.